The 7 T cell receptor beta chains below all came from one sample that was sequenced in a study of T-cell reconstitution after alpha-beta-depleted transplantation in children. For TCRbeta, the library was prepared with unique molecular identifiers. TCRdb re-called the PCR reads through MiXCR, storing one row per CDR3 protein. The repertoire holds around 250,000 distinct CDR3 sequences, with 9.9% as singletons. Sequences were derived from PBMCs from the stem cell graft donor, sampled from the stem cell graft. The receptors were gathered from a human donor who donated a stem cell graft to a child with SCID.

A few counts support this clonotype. The chain's CDR3 is CASRPDRSNTEAFF. CDR3 nucleotides: TGTGCCAGCAGACCGGACAGGTCCAACACTGAAGCTTTCTTT. The V gene is TRBV28, the J gene TRBJ1-1; TRBD1 agrees at 7 bases. This CDR3 spans 14 amino acids. With 6 bases clipped from V and 2 bases from J, the junction kept 6 bases outside the gene matches. Germline values: CDR1 MDHEN, CDR2 SYDVKM.

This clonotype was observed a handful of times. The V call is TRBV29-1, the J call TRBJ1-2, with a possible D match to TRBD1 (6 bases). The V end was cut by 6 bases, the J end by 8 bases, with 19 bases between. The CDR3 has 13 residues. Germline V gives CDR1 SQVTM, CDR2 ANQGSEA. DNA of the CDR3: TGCAGCGTGGACACAGGGCTTCTTTACGGCTACACCTTC. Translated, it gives CSVDTGLLYGYTF.

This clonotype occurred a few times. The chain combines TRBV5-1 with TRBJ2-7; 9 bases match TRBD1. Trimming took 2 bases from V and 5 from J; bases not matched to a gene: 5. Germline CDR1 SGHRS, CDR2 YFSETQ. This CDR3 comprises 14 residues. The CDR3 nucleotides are TGCGCCAGCAGCTTCCGGACAGGGGTGAACGAGCAGTACTTC. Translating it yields CASSFRTGVNEQYF.

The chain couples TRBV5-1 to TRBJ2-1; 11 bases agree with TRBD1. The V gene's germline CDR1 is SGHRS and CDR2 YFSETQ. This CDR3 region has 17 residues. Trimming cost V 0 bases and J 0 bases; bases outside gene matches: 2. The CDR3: CASSLAGTGGSYNEQFF. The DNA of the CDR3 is TGCGCCAGCAGCTTGGCCGGGACAGGGGGCTCCTACAATGAGCAGTTCTTC.

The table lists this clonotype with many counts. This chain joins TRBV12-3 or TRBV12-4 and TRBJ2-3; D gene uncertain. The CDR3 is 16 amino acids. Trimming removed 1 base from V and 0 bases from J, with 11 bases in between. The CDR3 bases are TGTGCCAGCAGTTTAGTATTGGGAATCAGCACAGATACGCAGTATTTT. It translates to CASSLVLGISTDTQYF.

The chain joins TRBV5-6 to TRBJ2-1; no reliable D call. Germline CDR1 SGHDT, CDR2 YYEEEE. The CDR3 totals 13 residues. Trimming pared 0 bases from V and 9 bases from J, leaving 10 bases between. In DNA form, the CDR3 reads TGTGCCAGCAGCTTGGTAGCCACCGGTGAGCAGTTCTTC. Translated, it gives CASSLVATGEQFF.

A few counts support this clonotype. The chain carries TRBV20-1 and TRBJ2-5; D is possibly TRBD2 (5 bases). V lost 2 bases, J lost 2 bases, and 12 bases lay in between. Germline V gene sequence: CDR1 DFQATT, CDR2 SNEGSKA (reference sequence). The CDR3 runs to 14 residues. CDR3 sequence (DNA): TGCAGTGCTAGATCGCCCAGCGGACAAGAGACCCAGTACTTC. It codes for CSARSPSGQETQYF.